This TCR beta chain emerged from a study of control samples from healthy donors and cancer patients. Assay: immunoSEQ multiplex PCR; the TCRdb copy retains only in-frame clones and omits some. In the table there are tens of thousands of clones, 89% of which are singletons. In germline, CDR1 is MNHEY, CDR2 SMNVEV (reference sequence). Between the trimmed V and J ends, which lost 5 bases and 9 bases, there was a span of 20 bases. The CDR3 consists of 15 residues. In its sample, this clone was seen once. The chain joins TRBV27 to TRBJ2-1, with D perhaps matching TRBD2 (6 bases). The clonotype was recovered from a man aged 35-49 years with colorectal cancer. The sample taken for sequencing was PBMCs. CDR3 protein: CASSPWTSPGVEQFF. For the CDR3, the DNA is TGTGCCAGCAGTCCCTGGACATCCCCGGGGGTTGAGCAGTTCTTC.